This T cell receptor beta chain was identified during a study of T cells in Graves' hyperthyroidism and ophthalmopathy (dated by TCRdb to between 2018 and 2021). Regarding the complete study: Peripheral blood samples were taken at initial diagnosis, before any treatment was given. The roughly 94 discovery patients were randomly split 7:3 into training and test sets. Prospective prediction of ophthalmopathy was tested in an independent validation cohort consisting of 18 hyperthyroidism patients and approximately 16 patients who later progressed to ophthalmopathy. A discovery cohort of around 100 patients, roughly 45 with Graves' ophthalmopathy and over 55 with stable Graves' hyperthyroidism, was used to find distinguishing TCR V-J signatures. The paper reports TCR Vbeta CDR3 sequencing of fewer than 150 peripheral blood samples: some 41 ophthalmopathy, 75 to 80 hyperthyroidism and 17 progressor patients. In roughly six Graves' hyperthyroidism patients, the study also compared T-cell repertoires from thyroid tissue with T-cell repertoires from blood. Following sampling, methimazole starting at 30 mg daily was given to hyperthyroidism patients, and high-dose intravenous methylprednisolone was given to ophthalmopathy patients. Overall study outcomes, separate from this receptor: A model built on a 13 V-J signature distinguished ophthalmopathy from stable hyperthyroidism, reaching roughly 88% sensitivity and around 82% specificity in cross-validation and 80%/75% in testing. Blood samples also contained most of the expanded thyroid clonotypes (frequency above 0.001), which suggests that blood repertoires may reflect thyroid immune responses. No statistical method was used to fix the sample size in advance, and group allocation was not hidden from the investigators. In validation, progression to ophthalmopathy was predicted by the model with roughly 71% sensitivity and roughly 72% specificity, a median of 6.5 months before onset.

Ophthalmopathy patients had moderately to severely active disease, with a Clinical Activity Score of 3 or more, a NOSPECS grade of 4 or more, and a disease duration of less than 3 months. Any patient with an uncontrolled infection, another autoimmune disease, pregnancy or lactation was excluded. Diagnoses relied on clinical symptoms, serum thyroxine and TRAb, thyroid ultrasound and orbital computed tomography. PBMCs were isolated from about 9.1 ml of fresh peripheral blood by Ficoll-Paque density gradient centrifugation. Total RNA was extracted using Trizol reagent, and RNA quality was assessed on an Agilent 2100 Bioanalyzer. TCR beta CDR3 regions were amplified from RNA transcripts. The TCR CDR3 was subjected to a first round of RT-PCR using the HTBI primer set and the Qiagen OneStep RT-PCR kit. The libraries were constructed in a second round of multiplex PCR and then size-selected and purified. Sequencing of the libraries was done on an Illumina HiSeq2000 using paired-end 100 bp reads. As for how the authors treated the data: Raw data were processed with SOAPnuke, discarding reads with adapters, uncalled bases, mean Phred below 15, or no exact constant-primer or identifier match. COPE v1.2.5 was used to merge the high-quality paired reads, and each unique nucleotide sequence was defined as a clonotype. MiTCR v1.1 was used to align clonotypes to the IMGT TRBV, TRBD and TRBJ reference segments. The analysis was restricted to V-J combinations with a frequency above 0.0001, which together covered roughly 99% of the repertoires. The TCS score was defined as F50 (clonal expansion) divided by E x V (chaos), with BLOSUM62-based TCRdist calculated between CDR3 peptides within each V-J. Welch's t-statistics and random forest reduced 450 to 600 V-J features to 13, which were used in a naive Bayes classifier (R e1071). TCRdb itself trimmed the public reads at Q25 with fastp, ran MiXCR and retained productive beta chains. Rows are combined by CDR3 protein, so each entry shows the most common genes and DNA. The authors' filters were not applied to this entry. The sample table contains about 500,000 distinct CDR3 sequences; only one count was recorded for roughly 15% of them. The ten largest clones take up approximately 16% of the sample.

Sequences MDHEN (CDR1) and SYDVKM (CDR2) are obtained from the germline V gene. The CDR3 contains 12 residues, cysteine and phenylalanine counted. The read is trimmed to its CDR3 DNA, 36 bases read in frame from base 1. The V end loses 7 bases and the J end loses 8 bases, and a stretch of 14 bases separates them. This clonotype was counted only a few times. Which antigen it targets is not known. Within one base of it there is no much larger clone, and no base qualities were kept. Sequencing input: blood. Rearrangement joined TRBV28 to TRBJ1-2, with no confidently assigned D gene. The TCR originated in a woman aged 18 to 35 with Graves' ophthalmopathy. CDR3 region: CASKRVTRGYTF. The nucleotide sequence is given as TGTGCCAGCAAAAGGGTGACCAGGGGCTACACCTTC.